This T cell receptor (beta chain) appears in the sequencing data of a study of early T cells in non-severe SARS-CoV-2 infection. The study, taken as a whole, reports: VDJdb matching, biased toward anti-spike CD8 responses, missed private and CD4 specificities.

Individual cDNA molecules carried attached unique molecular identifiers. TCRdb passed the 5' RACE reads through MiXCR, listing each CDR3 protein once. Counted here are tens of thousands of distinct CDR3 sequences, 9.5% to 13% occurring once; the ten biggest clones make up around 6.6%. V was cut by 8 bases and J by 2 bases, with 15 bases left in between. The germline gives CDR1 SNHLY, CDR2 FYNNEI. CDR3 length: 14 residues. This clonotype was seen only a few times. Its antigen is as yet unknown. The sample consisted of whole blood. The TCR comes from an adult who was a healthcare worker with PCR-confirmed SARS-CoV-2 infection or an uninfected control (not recorded which). The chain couples TRBV2 to TRBJ2-5; possible D gene TRBD2, 5 bases. CDR3 sequence (DNA): TGTGCCAGCCCCGGGTTACGGGGTCAAGAGACCCAGTACTTC. Protein sequence: CASPGLRGQETQYF.